The 30 T cell receptor beta chains in this list originate from one sample, sequenced in a study of T-cell memory formation after mild COVID-19. A single record per CDR3 protein comes from TCRdb applying MiXCR to the 5' RACE reads. The repertoire has around 400,000 distinct CDR3 sequences, 20% to 30% of them found once; the top ten carry 8.5% to 10%. The sequencing input was PBMCs or a T cell subset sorted from them (not recorded which). Every receptor here comes from an adult woman who had mild COVID-19 (a few samples of this study predate the infection). Cell type and time point are not known.

This clonotype was found a few times. The rearrangement uses TRBV25-1 and TRBJ1-4; D perhaps matches TRBD1 (5 bases). With 2 bases removed from V and 8 bases from J, the gap between germline ends came to 15 bases. The CDR3 loop spans 15 amino acids. Germline loops: CDR1 MGHDK, CDR2 SYGVNS. DNA of the CDR3: TGTGCCAGCAGTGAAATCAGGGCTGGGAGAGAAAAACTGTTTTTT. Translation gives CASSEIRAGREKLFF.

This clonotype was observed a few times. CDR3 coding DNA: TGCGCCAGCAGCGCCCGAACCCTAGAGGTGCAGTTCTTC. This codes for CASSARTLEVQFF. The V call is TRBV5-1, the J call TRBJ2-1; D remains unclear. CDR1 is SGHRS and CDR2 is YFSETQ in the germline V gene. V lost 4 bases and J 12 bases, leaving 17 bases between the germline ends. The CDR3 is 13 amino acids.

This chain uses TRBV4-1 with TRBJ2-5; 8 positions agree with TRBD2. The germline gives CDR1 MGHRA, CDR2 YSYEKL. The CDR3 totals 13 residues. V shed 1 base, J shed 5 bases, and the junction held 0 bases outside the gene matches. The CDR3 loop reads CASSQASGETQYF. The CDR3 DNA sequence: TGCGCCAGCAGCCAAGCTAGCGGGGAGACCCAGTACTTC.

The V gene is TRBV4-1, the J gene TRBJ1-2; a weak D match, TRBD1 (5 bases). Germline CDR1 and CDR2: MGHRA and YSYEKL. V lost 5 bases, J lost 2 bases, and 12 bases lay in between. The length of the CDR3 is 14 residues. Here the CDR3 DNA reads TGCGCCAGCAGCAAGACGACAGTAAACTATGGCTACACCTTC. This gives the protein CASSKTTVNYGYTF.

The J gene is TRBJ2-7, the V gene TRBV7-2; D might be TRBD2 (6 bases). Deletions cut 7 bases from V and 2 bases from J, with 18 bases between. Germline V lookup: CDR1 SGHTA, CDR2 FQGNSA. This CDR3 contains 15 residues. The CDR3 loop reads CASMEGGLDPYEQYF. CDR3 DNA: TGTGCCAGCATGGAGGGCGGGCTAGACCCCTACGAGCAGTACTTC.

This chain joins TRBV4-3 and TRBJ2-3; D is ambiguous. The CDR3 loop spans 17 amino acids. With 0 bases removed from V and 2 bases from J, the gap between germline ends came to 15 bases. The germline gives CDR1 LGHNA, CDR2 YSLEER. In DNA, the CDR3 is TGCGCCAGCAGCCAAGATGGGTCAGCGTCTATCACAGATACGCAGTATTTT. It codes for CASSQDGSASITDTQYF.

This chain links TRBV5-1 with TRBJ1-4; D remains ambiguous. CDR1 is SGHRS and CDR2 is YFSETQ in the germline V gene. Trimming pared 3 bases from V and 4 bases from J, leaving 10 bases between. The CDR3 extends over 14 amino acids. CDR3 sequence reads: CASSYGSINEKLFF. The CDR3, as DNA: TGCGCCAGCAGCTACGGCTCAATTAATGAAAAACTGTTTTTT.

The rearrangement links TRBV29-1 to TRBJ2-1; 13 bases align to TRBD2. V trimming: 3 bases; J trimming: 12 bases; junction bases outside the gene matches: 8. The CDR3 runs 14 residues. The V gene's germline CDR1 is SQVTM and CDR2 ANQGSEA. The CDR3 reads CSVDGTSGAGAQFF. The CDR3 DNA sequence: TGCAGCGTTGATGGGACTAGCGGGGCAGGAGCGCAGTTCTTC.

V is TRBV9 and J is TRBJ1-2; the D gene is possibly TRBD1 (5 bases). V lost 4 bases, J lost 1 base, and 23 bases lay in between. CDR3 length: 18 amino acids. Germline loops: CDR1 SGDLS, CDR2 YYNGEE. The CDR3 DNA is TGTGCCAGCAGCCATAGTCGGGGGGATAACTTGCATAACTATGGCTACACCTTC. It specifies CASSHSRGDNLHNYGYTF.

The chain has TRBV6-6 and TRBJ1-1; D gene uncertain. Per germline, CDR1 MNHNY and CDR2 SVGAGI (reference sequence). This CDR3 contains 17 residues. The V end was cut by 6 bases, the J end by 0 bases, with 20 bases between. CDR3 residues: CASSQTSIVIMNTEAFF. CDR3 nucleotide sequence: TGTGCCAGCAGCCAGACCTCAATCGTAATAATGAACACTGAAGCTTTCTTT.

In its sample, this clonotype was seen many times. The CDR3 loop is CASSSTGGHNEQFF. The DNA for the CDR3 is TGCGCCAGCAGCTCGACAGGGGGCCACAATGAGCAGTTCTTC. This sequence joins TRBV5-1 and TRBJ2-1; 10 bases are a match to TRBD1. This CDR3 region has 14 residues. The J segment lost 5 bases and the V segment lost 3 bases, leaving 2 bases of the junction unmatched. Germline CDR1 reads SGHRS; CDR2 reads YFSETQ.

CDR3 sequence: CASSLNSGDYSNQPQHF. The CDR3 nucleotides are TGTGCCAGCAGCTTAAATTCAGGCGACTATAGCAATCAGCCCCAGCATTTT. The chain carries TRBV7-8 and TRBJ1-5, with D unclear. The CDR3 is 17 amino acids. Germline CDR1 is SGHVS and CDR2 is FQNEAQ. V was pared by 2 bases and J by 0 bases, with 14 bases between.

This clonotype has just a few counts. J is TRBJ1-4 and V is TRBV6-2 or TRBV6-3; no clear D gene. This CDR3 is built from 14 residues. Trimming cost V 6 bases and J 4 bases, with 12 bases left between them. In germline, CDR1 is MNHEY, CDR2 SVGEGT. The CDR3 region is CASSLLRGNEKLFF. The CDR3 nucleotides are TGTGCCAGCAGCCTATTACGTGGTAATGAAAAACTGTTTTTT.

This clonotype was picked up one time. The rearrangement uses TRBV29-1 and TRBJ1-1; no reliable D call. This CDR3 contains 14 residues. Looked up from germline, CDR1 is SQVTM and CDR2 is ANQGSEA. Trimming stripped 6 bases from V and 0 bases from J, with 14 bases between. The CDR3 DNA follows: TGCAGCGTCGCTGCGCCGAGGGTGAACACTGAAGCTTTCTTT. Encoded protein: CSVAAPRVNTEAFF. Looking up the rest from reference TRBV29-1 and TRBJ1-1 gives the full variable domain: SAVISQKPSRDICQRGTSLTIQCQVDSQVTMMFWYRQQPGQSLTLIATANQGSEATYESGFVIDKFPISRPNLTFSTLTVSNMSPEDSSIYLCSVAAPRVNTEAFFGQGTRLTVV.

This rearrangement joins TRBV6-1 to TRBJ2-7, with D possibly matching TRBD2 (6 bases). Germline-derived CDR1 and CDR2 are MNHNS and SASEGT. V was cut by 6 bases and J by 3 bases, with 18 bases left in between. This CDR3 comprises 15 residues. CDR3 DNA sequence: TGTGCCAGCAGGGGGGGTAGCGGAGGAAGCTACGAGCAGTACTTC. Its protein product is CASRGGSGGSYEQYF.

This chain links TRBV4-1 with TRBJ1-2, with 7 bases that match TRBD1. The CDR3 runs 16 residues. Germline CDR1 and CDR2: MGHRA and YSYEKL. The V and J ends lost 3 bases and 8 bases, in that order; junction bases with no gene match: 15. The CDR3 is CASSQGGQSRMGGYTF. In DNA form, the CDR3 reads TGCGCCAGCAGCCAGGGGGGACAGTCCCGGATGGGAGGCTACACCTTC.

This chain joins TRBV14 and TRBJ1-1; D not certain. V lost 3 bases and J lost 4, with 9 bases in between. Germline V gene data show CDR1 as SGHDN and CDR2 as FVKESK. The CDR3 loop spans 13 amino acids. CDR3 DNA: TGTGCCAGCAGCCAGACGGTTTCCACTGAAGCTTTCTTT. Translating it yields CASSQTVSTEAFF.

V usage is TRBV29-1 and J usage is TRBJ2-7; 7 bases are a match to TRBD2. J was trimmed by 0 bases and V by 6 bases; bases with no gene match: 8. There are 14 residues in the CDR3. CDR1 and CDR2 (germline): SQVTM, ANQGSEA. CDR3 bases: TGCAGCGTGGGAGGGGACTGGAGCTCCTACGAGCAGTACTTC. This translates into CSVGGDWSSYEQYF.

The chain carries TRBV12-3 or TRBV12-4 and TRBJ1-2, with 7 nucleotides matching TRBD1. This CDR3 region has 15 residues. J gave up 1 base and V 4 bases, and 6 bases lay outside the gene matches. The CDR3 sequence is CASSSGGNLNYGYTF. CDR3 bases: TGTGCCAGCAGTTCAGGGGGGAACCTTAACTATGGCTACACCTTC.

This chain joins TRBV7-6 and TRBJ2-2; 10 nucleotides match TRBD2. The CDR3 covers 18 residues. Germline assignment: CDR1 SGHVS and CDR2 FNYEAQ. Unmatched junction bases numbered 8, after V lost 0 bases and J lost 4 bases. The CDR3 region is CASSLAPTSGIGTGELFF. In DNA form, the CDR3 reads TGTGCCAGCAGCTTAGCCCCTACTAGCGGGATAGGCACCGGGGAGCTGTTTTTT.

This clonotype was observed a few times. V usage is TRBV28 and J usage is TRBJ2-1; maybe TRBD2 (5 bases). Germline loops: CDR1 MDHEN, CDR2 SYDVKM. V dropped 4 bases and J dropped 2 bases, with 15 bases sitting between them. The CDR3 is 16 amino acids. In nucleotides, the CDR3 is TGTGCCAGCAGTTCCCCTGACTCGCGGGCCTACAATGAGCAGTTCTTC. Residues: CASSSPDSRAYNEQFF. The full variable domain, with the rest looked up from reference TRBV28 and TRBJ2-1, is DVKVTQSSRYLVKRTGEKVFLECVQDMDHENMFWYRQDPGLGLRLIYFSYDVKMKEKGDIPEGYSVSREKKERFSLILESASTNQTSMYLCASSSPDSRAYNEQFFGPGTRLTVL.

This clonotype was seen only a few times. The V gene is TRBV7-3, the J gene TRBJ2-3; 7 bases align to TRBD1. Germline V lookup: CDR1 SGHTA, CDR2 FQGTGA. Trimming cost V 1 base and J 6 bases; bases outside gene matches: 7. This CDR3 spans 15 amino acids. DNA of the CDR3: TGTGCCAGCAGCTTAAGAGGGGGCCGGGCGGATACGCAGTATTTT. The encoded protein is CASSLRGGRADTQYF.

The chain recombines TRBV7-9 with TRBJ1-3; D remains ambiguous. The CDR3 spans 17 residues. V shed 6 bases and J shed 0 bases, with 18 bases lying between them. In germline, CDR1 is SEHNR, CDR2 FQNEAQ (reference sequence). The DNA of the CDR3 is TGTGCCAGCAGAGGTCGCGAAAACTCTTACTCTGGAAACACCATATATTTT. Residues: CASRGRENSYSGNTIYF.

V usage is TRBV27 and J usage is TRBJ2-7; D is perhaps TRBD2 (7 bases). Germline V gene sequence: CDR1 MNHEY, CDR2 SMNVEV (reference sequence). The CDR3 is 14 amino acids. V shed 8 bases and J shed 3 bases, with 17 bases lying between them. This CDR3 reads CASRGGASLYEQYF. The CDR3 DNA reads as TGTGCCAGCCGAGGGGGGGCCTCCCTCTACGAGCAGTACTTC.

This clonotype was recorded a few times. The chain couples TRBV7-9 to TRBJ1-2; a possible D gene is TRBD1 (6 bases). V was shortened by 3 bases and J by 3 bases, with 11 bases between the two germline ends. Germline assignment: CDR1 SEHNR and CDR2 FQNEAQ (reference sequence). This CDR3 is built from 14 residues. CDR3 protein: CASSFQGIDYGYTF. The DNA for the CDR3 is TGTGCCAGCAGCTTTCAGGGGATCGACTATGGCTACACCTTC.

This chain uses TRBV7-9 with TRBJ1-1, with D perhaps TRBD1 (5 bases). The CDR3 has 15 residues. Germline V gene sequence: CDR1 SEHNR, CDR2 FQNEAQ (reference sequence). Trimming took 0 bases from V and 1 from J, leaving 9 bases between them. The CDR3 sequence is CASSLAMGPNTEAFF. The CDR3 DNA sequence: TGTGCCAGCAGCTTAGCCATGGGGCCGAACACTGAAGCTTTCTTT. The full variable domain, with the rest looked up from reference TRBV7-9 and TRBJ1-1, is DTGVSQNPRHKITKRGQNVTFRCDPISEHNRLYWYRQTLGQGPEFLTYFQNEAQLEKSRLLSDRFSAERPKGSFSTLEIQRTEQGDSAMYLCASSLAMGPNTEAFFGQGTRLTVV.

This clonotype was observed a few times. V gene TRBV11-3 combines with J gene TRBJ2-1, with TRBD2 matching 13 bases. Germline V gives CDR1 SGHNT, CDR2 YENEEA. The trim removed 1 base at V and 0 bases at J, leaving 0 bases unmatched. The CDR3 loop spans 17 amino acids. CDR3 protein: CASSLGTSGSSYNEQFF. CDR3 DNA: TGTGCCAGCAGCTTAGGGACTAGCGGGAGCTCCTACAATGAGCAGTTCTTC.

J is TRBJ2-2 and V is TRBV5-4, with D maybe TRBD1 (5 bases). Germline V gives CDR1 SGHNT, CDR2 YYREEE (reference sequence). This CDR3 is built from 15 residues. Trimming shortened V by 4 bases and J by 0 bases, and 10 bases separated the two germline ends. CDR3 region: CASSIRQTNTGELFF. The CDR3 region has the DNA TGTGCCAGCAGCATACGACAGACGAACACCGGGGAGCTGTTTTTT.

This clonotype was observed a few times. The gene calls are TRBV9 and TRBJ1-6; D gene uncertain. The germline V gene has CDR1 SGDLS and CDR2 YYNGEE. The CDR3 length is 14 residues. The germline V and J ends were trimmed by 2 bases and 5 bases, with 8 bases remaining between them. CDR3: CASSVNGNNSPLHF. Written as DNA, the CDR3 is TGTGCCAGCAGCGTGAACGGCAATAATTCACCCCTCCACTTT. Using reference TRBV9 and TRBJ1-6 for the parts outside the CDR3, the full variable domain is DSGVTQTPKHLITATGQRVTLRCSPRSGDLSVYWYQQSLDQGLQFLIQYYNGEERAKGNILERFSAQQFPDLHSELNLSSLELGDSALYFCASSVNGNNSPLHFGNGTRLTVT.

This clonotype has only a few counts. The chain carries TRBV7-6 and TRBJ2-2, with 8 bases that match TRBD1. CDR3 length: 16 amino acids. Germline V gene lookup returns CDR1 SGHVS and CDR2 FNYEAQ. J gave up 2 bases and V 0 bases, and 2 bases lay outside the gene matches. The CDR3 spells CASSLAQGVNTGELFF. CDR3 DNA: TGTGCCAGCAGCTTAGCACAGGGGGTTAACACCGGGGAGCTGTTTTTT.